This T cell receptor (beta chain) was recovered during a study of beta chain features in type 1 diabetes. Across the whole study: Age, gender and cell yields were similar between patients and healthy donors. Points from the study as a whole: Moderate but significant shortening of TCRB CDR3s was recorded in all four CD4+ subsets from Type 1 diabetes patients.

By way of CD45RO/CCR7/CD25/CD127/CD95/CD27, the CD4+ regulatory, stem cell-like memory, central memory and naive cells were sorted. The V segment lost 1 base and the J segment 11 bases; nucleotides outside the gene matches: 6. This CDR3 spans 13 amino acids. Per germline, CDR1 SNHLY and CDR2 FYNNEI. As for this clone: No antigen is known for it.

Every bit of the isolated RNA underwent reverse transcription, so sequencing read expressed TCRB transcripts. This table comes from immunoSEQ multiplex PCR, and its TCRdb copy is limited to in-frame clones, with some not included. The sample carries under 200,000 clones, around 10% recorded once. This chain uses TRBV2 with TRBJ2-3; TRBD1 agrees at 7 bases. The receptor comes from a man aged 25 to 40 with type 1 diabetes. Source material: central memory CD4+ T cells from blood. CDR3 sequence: CASSEGRTGEQYF. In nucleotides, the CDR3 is TGTGCCAGCAGTGAAGGTCGGACAGGCGAGCAGTATTTT.